A selection of T cell receptor beta chains follows, all from one sample in a study of control samples from healthy donors and cancer patients. Method: immunoSEQ multiplex PCR; TCRdb's copy keeps in-frame clones and lacks some. Counted here are around 110,000 clones, 80% to 90% occurring once; the ten biggest clones make up approximately 1.1%. Sequenced: PBMCs. These receptors all stem from a woman aged 45-65 years with colorectal cancer. Each CDR3 is given with its conserved first and last residue. D genes are given only for firm matches. Some rows mark clone size as missing; the rest say once, few, many or name a class of expanded clone.

TRBJ2-5,TRBV6-5,NA,TRBD1,CASRTTGQETQYF,TGTGCCAGCAGGACGACAGGGCAAGAGACCCAGTACTTC
TRBJ1-1,TRBV6-1,NA,TRBD1,CASRALTGTNEAFF,TGTGCCAGCCGAGCTCTGACAGGGACAAATGAAGCTTTCTTT
TRBJ2-7,TRBV5-1,NA,NA,CASSQGLTPSYEQYF,TGCGCCAGCAGCCAGGGACTGACACCTTCCTACGAGCAGTACTTC
TRBJ2-7,TRBV6-5,NA,TRBD2,CASTPSGGAGEQYF,TGTGCCAGCACGCCTAGCGGGGGGGCGGGGGAGCAGTACTTC
TRBJ1-1,TRBV19,NA,NA,CASSIVHGRTEAFF,TGTGCCAGTAGTATAGTTCATGGGAGGACTGAAGCTTTCTTT
TRBJ1-3,TRBV4-2,NA,TRBD1,CASSQQRGTGGIGNTIYF,TGTGCCAGCAGCCAACAGCGCGGGACAGGGGGCATTGGAAACACCATATATTTT
TRBJ2-1,TRBV5-1,NA,NA,CASSLAGLNEQFF,TGCGCCAGCAGCTTGGCCGGCCTCAATGAGCAGTTCTTC
TRBJ2-3,TRBV16,NA,TRBD2,CASSQDGTSQKNTQYF,TGTGCCAGCAGCCAAGATGGGACTAGCCAAAAAAATACGCAGTATTTT
TRBJ1-1,TRBV7-3,NA,NA,CASSLTLNTEAFF,TGTGCCAGCAGCTTGACGTTGAACACTGAAGCTTTCTTT
TRBJ1-2,TRBV2,NA,TRBD1,CASRKGQGNNYGYTF,TGTGCCAGCAGGAAAGGACAGGGGAACAACTATGGCTACACCTTC
TRBJ2-1,TRBV2,NA,NA,CASTLGRARPDNEQFF,TGTGCCAGCACATTGGGTCGAGCCCGACCAGACAATGAGCAGTTCTTC
TRBJ1-3,TRBV27,NA,NA,CASSDSAGNTIYF,TGTGCCAGCAGTGACTCGGCAGGAAACACCATATATTTT
TRBJ1-3,TRBV7-2,NA,TRBD1,CASSLEGTGGNTIYF,TGTGCCAGCAGCTTAGAAGGGACAGGTGGAAACACCATATATTTT
TRBJ2-1,TRBV4-1,NA,TRBD1,CASSRTPGQDRGEQFF,TGCGCCAGCAGCCGTACCCCGGGACAGGACAGGGGGGAGCAGTTCTTC
TRBJ1-2,TRBV6-6,NA,NA,CASSSQGGYGYTF,TGTGCCAGCAGTTCTCAGGGAGGGTATGGCTACACCTTC
TRBJ1-2,TRBV27,NA,NA,CASSPALDRGDGYTF,TGTGCCAGCAGTCCCGCACTGGATAGGGGAGATGGCTACACCTTC
TRBJ1-5,TRBV2,NA,NA,CASSVSHSNQPQHF,TGTGCCAGCAGTGTTAGTCATAGCAATCAGCCCCAGCATTTT
TRBJ2-1,TRBV2,NA,NA,CASSEKRTNNEQFF,TGTGCCAGCAGTGAGAAGCGGACAAACAATGAGCAGTTCTTC
TRBJ2-7,TRBV19,once,NA,CASSISGDLPYEQYF,TGTGCCAGTAGTATCTCAGGGGATCTCCCCTACGAGCAGTACTTC
TRBJ1-1,TRBV18,NA,NA,CASSGGGEAFF,TGTGCCAGCTCAGGGGGGGGTGAAGCTTTCTTT
TRBJ2-3,TRBV11-2,NA,NA,CASSLGDRLTDTQYF,TGTGCCAGCAGCTTAGGGGACCGACTCACAGATACGCAGTATTTT
TRBJ2-3,TRBV25-1,few,TRBD2,CASRGLAGPTDTQYF,TGTGCCAGCAGAGGACTAGCGGGACCCACAGATACGCAGTATTTT
TRBJ2-1,TRBV7-8,NA,NA,CASSPWTVNEQFF,TGTGCCAGCAGCCCCTGGACTGTCAATGAGCAGTTCTTC
TRBJ1-2,TRBV30,NA,NA,CACGQLNYGYTF,TGTGCCTGCGGACAGCTTAACTATGGCTACACCTTC
TRBJ1-4,TRBV3-1/TRBV3-2,NA,NA,CAARGINEKLFF,TGTGCCGCTCGAGGGATAAATGAAAAACTGTTTTTT
TRBJ1-6,TRBV28,NA,TRBD1,CASRSQGSSASSALHF,TGTGCCAGCAGGTCACAGGGGTCCTCCGCCAGTTCGGCCCTCCACTTT
TRBJ1-2,TRBV19,NA,NA,CASRPSGPTNYGYTF,TGTGCCAGTAGACCTTCGGGCCCCACTAACTATGGCTACACCTTC
TRBJ1-5,TRBV30,NA,NA,CAWGGGGQPQHF,TGTGCCTGGGGAGGAGGGGGGCAGCCCCAGCATTTT
TRBJ2-7,TRBV5-1,NA,NA,CASSLVAWGHEQYF,TGCGCCAGCAGCTTGGTTGCCTGGGGCCACGAGCAGTACTTC
TRBJ2-5,TRBV27,NA,NA,CASRGPIVETQYF,TGTGCCAGCAGGGGACCCATTGTGGAGACCCAGTACTTC
TRBJ2-3,TRBV30,NA,TRBD1,CAWSVPRTGPTDTQYF,TGTGCCTGGAGTGTACCCAGGACAGGGCCCACAGATACGCAGTATTTT
TRBJ2-5,TRBV5-4,NA,TRBD1,CASSSRMGTGQETQYF,TGTGCCAGCAGCTCCCGAATGGGGACAGGACAGGAGACCCAGTACTTC
TRBJ2-5,TRBV27,NA,NA,CASSQGTGRETQYF,TGTGCCAGCAGTCAAGGGACGGGGAGAGAGACCCAGTACTTC
TRBJ2-7,TRBV19,NA,NA,CASSMSPPYEQYF,TGTGCCAGTAGTATGTCACCTCCCTACGAGCAGTACTTC
TRBJ2-2,TRBV11-2,NA,TRBD2,CASSLRLAGTGELFF,TGTGCCAGCAGCTTACGGCTAGCGGGCACCGGGGAGCTGTTTTTT
TRBJ1-5,TRBV30,NA,NA,CAWSHREGGQPQHF,TGTGCCTGGAGTCATCGAGAAGGAGGTCAGCCCCAGCATTTT
TRBJ2-3,TRBV7-6,NA,NA,CASSLDSASTDTQYF,TGTGCCAGCAGCCTTGACAGTGCTAGCACAGATACGCAGTATTTT
TRBJ2-5,TRBV6-2/TRBV6-3,NA,NA,CASSSHTSAKETQYF,TGTGCCAGCAGTTCCCATACTAGTGCTAAAGAGACCCAGTACTTC
TRBJ2-1,TRBV6-5,once,TRBD2,CASRGTSGMADEQFF,TGTGCCAGCAGAGGGACTAGCGGGATGGCGGATGAGCAGTTCTTC
TRBJ2-2,TRBV24-1,few,TRBD2,CATSITGRESGELFF,TGTGCCACCAGTATAACGGGGAGGGAGAGCGGGGAGCTGTTTTTT
TRBJ1-2,TRBV5-6,NA,NA,CASSLLRAGGYTF,TGTGCCAGCAGCTTGTTACGGGCGGGGGGCTACACCTTC
TRBJ1-1,TRBV6-6,once,TRBD1,CASSYWEDREAFF,TGTGCCAGCAGTTACTGGGAGGACAGGGAAGCTTTCTTT
TRBJ1-5,TRBV20-1,NA,TRBD1,CSASQGDQPQHF,TGCAGTGCTAGTCAGGGGGATCAGCCCCAGCATTTT
TRBJ1-1,TRBV2,NA,NA,CAISDRITGLGNTEAFF,TGTGCCATCTCGGACCGAATTACAGGGCTGGGAAACACTGAAGCTTTCTTT
TRBJ1-2,TRBV3-1/TRBV3-2,NA,NA,CASSQGEGVGYTF,TGTGCCAGCAGCCAGGGGGAGGGAGTCGGCTACACCTTC
TRBJ2-4,TRBV6-1,NA,NA,CASSELDGPGNIQYF,TGTGCCAGCAGTGAACTGGACGGCCCGGGCAACATTCAGTACTTC
TRBJ2-7,TRBV7-2,NA,NA,CASSPPPWGTNSYEQYF,TGTGCCAGCAGCCCCCCCCCGTGGGGAACAAACTCCTACGAGCAGTACTTC
TRBJ1-1,TRBV6-5,NA,NA,CASSYQQEGYEAFF,TGTGCCAGCAGTTACCAACAGGAGGGTTACGAAGCTTTCTTT
TRBJ1-1,TRBV6-4,NA,TRBD1,CASSDSSGGNTEAFF,TGTGCCAGCAGTGACTCATCAGGGGGGAACACTGAAGCTTTCTTT
TRBJ2-2,TRBV30,few,NA,CAWTRSLLGELFF,TGTGCCTGGACACGCAGTCTCTTAGGGGAGCTGTTTTTT
TRBJ2-1,TRBV9,NA,TRBD2,CASSVGGRNPDNEQFF,TGTGCCAGCAGCGTCGGCGGGAGGAATCCCGACAATGAGCAGTTCTTC
TRBJ2-1,TRBV4-1,NA,TRBD2,CASSQRVLKTGTSGSNEQFF,TGCGCCAGCAGCCAAAGGGTATTAAAAACAGGGACTAGCGGGAGCAATGAGCAGTTCTTC
TRBJ2-5,TRBV7-8,once,NA,CASSLVPSNQETQYF,TGTGCCAGCAGCTTAGTTCCGTCAAACCAAGAGACCCAGTACTTC